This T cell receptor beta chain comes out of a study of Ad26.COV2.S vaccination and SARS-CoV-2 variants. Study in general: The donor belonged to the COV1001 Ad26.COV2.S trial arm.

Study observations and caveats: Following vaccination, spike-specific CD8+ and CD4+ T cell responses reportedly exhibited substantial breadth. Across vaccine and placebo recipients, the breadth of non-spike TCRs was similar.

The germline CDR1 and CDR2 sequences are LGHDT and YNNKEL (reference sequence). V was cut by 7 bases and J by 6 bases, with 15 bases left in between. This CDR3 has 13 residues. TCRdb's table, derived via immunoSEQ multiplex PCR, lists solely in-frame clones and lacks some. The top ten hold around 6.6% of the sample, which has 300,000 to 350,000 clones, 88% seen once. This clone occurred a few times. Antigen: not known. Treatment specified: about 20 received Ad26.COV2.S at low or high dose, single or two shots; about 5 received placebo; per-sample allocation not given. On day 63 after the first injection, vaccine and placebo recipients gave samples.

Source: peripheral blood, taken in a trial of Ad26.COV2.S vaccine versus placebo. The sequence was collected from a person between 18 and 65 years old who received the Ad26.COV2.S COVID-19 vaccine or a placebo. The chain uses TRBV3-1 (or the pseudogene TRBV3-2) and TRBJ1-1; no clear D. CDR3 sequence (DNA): TGTGCCAGCATGGTGGGCGGAGGCGCTGAAGCTTTCTTT. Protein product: CASMVGGGAEAFF.